This T cell receptor beta chain originates from a study of T cells in Graves' hyperthyroidism and ophthalmopathy. In this sample, this clonotype turned up many times. Trimming shortened V by 2 bases and J by 2 bases, and 14 bases separated the two germline ends. The CDR3 extends over 16 amino acids. The germline V gene has CDR1 KGHSH and CDR2 LQKENI. The CDR3 regions of TCR beta were amplified from RNA transcripts. With the HTBI primer set, the TCR CDR3 went through a first round of RT-PCR. From the multiplex PCR reads, TCRdb called clonotypes with MiXCR, one entry per CDR3 protein. Of 200,000 to 250,000 distinct CDR3 sequences listed, roughly 17% are singletons. Diagnosing involved the use of clinical symptoms, serum thyroxine and TRAb, thyroid ultrasound and orbital computed tomography.

The chain uses TRBV18 and TRBJ2-3, with D possibly being TRBD2 (5 bases). This clonotype was obtained from a man in his forties or fifties with Graves' hyperthyroidism. What was sequenced was blood. In nucleotides, the CDR3 is TGTGCCAGCTCACCAGTTTTAGCGTTCGACACAGATACGCAGTATTTT. Translating it yields CASSPVLAFDTDTQYF.